This TCR beta chain was sequenced in a study of blood T cell repertoires in COVID-19. At the level of the study: The United States, Italy and Spain were the sources of the acute and convalescent COVID-19 samples. From T cells, B-cell-depleted T cells, or PBMCs came the material, which was cDNA or gDNA.

The CDR3 is 13 residues long. V was clipped by 1 base and J by 12 bases, with 15 bases between them. The germline V gene has CDR1 SGHDN and CDR2 FVKESK. How the authors handled the data: Using reference gene primer amplification, nucleated cell counts were estimated. The repertoire was sequenced with immunoSEQ multiplex PCR; TCRdb's copy has only in-frame clones and lacks some. That table furnishes V, J and clone size, whereas the DNA furnished D and trimming. The sample consists of about 13,000 clones, 83% of them appearing once. The specimen sequenced was peripheral blood. The source of this sequence is a man aged 35 to 55 with active or convalescent COVID-19. V and J are TRBV14 and TRBJ1-2; the D gene is possibly TRBD1 (5 bases). The CDR3 DNA is TGTGCCAGCAGCCAAGCGCGGGGGGGAGTCGACACCTTC. Amino acid sequence: CASSQARGGVDTF.